One and the same sample provided the 21 T cell receptor beta chains below, sequenced in a study of blood T cells in healthy people across ages (dated by TCRdb to the mid-2010s). Libraries were built with 5' RACE. These reads were obtained on an Illumina HiSeq 2500. A second roughly 6 to 12 cycle PCR used a sample-barcoded 5' primer and a J-beta primer mix. TCRdb redid the processing of the public reads, applying fastp at Q25 and MiXCR, and retained in-frame beta chains. Rows matching on CDR3 protein sequence are summarized as one entry with the most common DNA and genes. The sample includes more than 650,000 distinct CDR3 sequences, with about 48% observed a single time. The ten biggest clones cover 41% of the sample. Sequenced material: blood. These receptors were collected from a man aged 80 or over in good health.

The chain joins TRBV2 to TRBJ2-4, with TRBD1 matching 10 bases. With the DNA end fitting TRBJ2-5 better, the J assignment may be wrong. CDR3 length: 15 amino acids. The germline V gene has CDR1 SNHLY and CDR2 FYNNEI. The CDR3 loop reads CASNSGTGAMKTQYF. The CDR3 nucleotides are TGTGCCAGCAATTCCGGGACAGGGGCGATGAAGACCCAGTACTTC.

This clonotype came up many times. The rearrangement uses TRBV29-1 and TRBJ2-1; D perhaps matches TRBD1 (7 bases). The CDR3 runs 15 residues. V gave up 0 bases and J gave up 3 bases, with 12 bases separating them. Per germline, CDR1 SQVTM and CDR2 ANQGSEA. The CDR3 is CSVEDRGEIYNEQFF. The CDR3 coding sequence is TGCAGCGTTGAAGACAGGGGGGAAATCTACAATGAGCAGTTCTTC.

This clonotype was seen only a few times. The V gene is TRBV28, the J gene TRBJ2-6; no firm D call. The CDR3 extends over 16 amino acids. Germline assignment: CDR1 MDHEN and CDR2 SYDVKM. The V end lost 4 bases, the J end lost 1 base, and 11 bases lay between the germline ends. The CDR3 DNA reads TGTGCCAGCAGTTGGCGGTCCGTGTCTGGGGCCAACGTCCTGACTTTC. Translated: CASSWRSVSGANVLTF. Supplemented by reference TRBV28 and TRBJ2-6, the full variable domain reads DVKVTQSSRYLVKRTGEKVFLECVQDMDHENMFWYRQDPGLGLRLIYFSYDVKMKEKGDIPEGYSVSREKKERFSLILESASTNQTSMYLCASSWRSVSGANVLTFGAGSRLTVL.

The chain carries TRBV9 and TRBJ2-3; 8 nucleotides agree with TRBD2. V was clipped by 1 base and J by 9 bases; unmatched bases: 7. The CDR3 runs to 14 residues. Germline CDR1 is SGDLS and CDR2 is YYNGEE. CDR3 DNA: TGTGCCAGCAGCGTACCCGGGAGGGCCGAGACGCAGTATTTT. It translates to CASSVPGRAETQYF.

A few counts support this clonotype. The chain has TRBV6-5 and TRBJ2-3, with 7 bases matching TRBD2. Trimming cost V 0 bases and J 14 bases; bases outside gene matches: 14. Germline V gene sequence: CDR1 MNHEY, CDR2 SVGAGI. CDR3 length: 15 amino acids. The CDR3 spells CASSYSSPGGRYAYF. CDR3 bases: TGTGCCAGCAGTTACTCGAGTCCGGGAGGCAGATACGCGTATTTT.

This clonotype was picked up a small number of times. V gene TRBV7-9 combines with J gene TRBJ2-4, with 8 bases that match TRBD1. Trimming at V came to 7 bases and at J to 0 bases, leaving 8 bases not matched to a gene. Germline V gene lookup returns CDR1 SEHNR and CDR2 FQNEAQ (reference sequence). CDR3 length: 16 residues. CDR3 DNA sequence: TGTGCCAGCAACCGAGGGACAGGACTAGCCAAAAACATTCAGTACTTC. It is translated as CASNRGTGLAKNIQYF.

V is TRBV11-2 and J is TRBJ2-1; D possibly corresponds to TRBD2 (5 bases). The CDR3 contains 17 residues. From germline, CDR1 is SGHAT and CDR2 FQNNGV. Deletions cut 5 bases from V and 0 bases from J, with 17 bases between. In DNA, the CDR3 is TGTGCCAGCAGCCCTGGTTTGAGGGTGAGCTCCTACAATGAGCAGTTCTTC. As protein: CASSPGLRVSSYNEQFF.

The CDR3 here is CASSRDGVGPQHF. CDR3 bases: TGTGCCAGCAGCCGGGACGGGGTCGGGCCCCAGCATTTT. The chain is built from TRBV7-2 and TRBJ1-5, with a weak D call TRBD1 (5 bases). Trimming shortened V by 5 bases and J by 9 bases, and 14 bases separated the two germline ends. CDR1 is SGHTA, CDR2 FQGNSA, per germline. This CDR3 contains 13 residues.

The chain employs TRBV14 and TRBJ2-7; no firm D call. CDR1 SGHDN and CDR2 FVKESK come from the germline V gene. The CDR3 length is 12 residues. V lost 0 bases and J lost 2, with 2 bases in between. This CDR3 reads CASSQDAYEQYF. CDR3 nucleotide sequence: TGTGCCAGCAGCCAAGATGCCTACGAGCAGTACTTC.

The chain carries TRBV14 and TRBJ2-5, with TRBD1 as a possible D gene (5 bases). Germline V CDR1 and CDR2: SGHDN, FVKESK. This CDR3 comprises 12 residues. V was trimmed by 2 bases and J by 9 bases, leaving 10 bases between them. The CDR3 reads CASSQPDSPQYF. DNA of the CDR3: TGTGCCAGCAGCCAACCCGACAGTCCCCAGTACTTC.

In the case of this clonotype: The junction and the germline gene differ at one end; a read error may be behind it. This chain joins TRBV15 and TRBJ1-5, with unresolved D. Germline lookup yields CDR1 LNHNV and CDR2 YYDKDF (reference sequence). This CDR3 is built from 16 residues. CDR3 amino acids: CATSGDRGTSNQPQHF. CDR3 bases: TGTGCCACCAGCGGAGACCGGGGTACGAGCAATCAGCCCCAGCATTTT. The entire variable domain, with the rest obtained from reference TRBV15 and TRBJ1-5, is as follows: DAMVIQNPRYQVTQFGKPVTLSCSQTLNHNVMYWYQQKSSQAPKLLFHYYDKDFNNEADTPDNFQSRRPNTSFCFLDIRSPGLGDTAMYLCATSGDRGTSNQPQHFGDGTRLSIL.

On this clonotype: Here the CDR3 omits its conserved ending phenylalanine or tryptophan, so a read error is the likely source. The chain has TRBV5-1 and TRBJ2-7; D perhaps matches TRBD1 (5 bases). This CDR3 is 15 amino acids long. The germline CDR1 and CDR2 sequences are SGHRS and YFSETQ. V was trimmed by 0 bases and J by 6 bases, leaving 16 bases between them. CDR3 in amino acids: CASSLASGWSGEQYI. CDR3 DNA: TGCGCCAGCAGCTTGGCCTCAGGGTGGTCGGGCGAGCAGTACATC.

The chain couples TRBV2 to TRBJ2-3; 7 bases align to TRBD2. CDR3 size: 14 residues. Looked up from germline, CDR1 is SNHLY and CDR2 is FYNNEI. The V segment lost 6 bases and the J segment 5 bases; nucleotides outside the gene matches: 8. CDR3 coding DNA: TGTGCCAGCAGCTCAGCGGGAAAGGGAGATACGCAGTATTTT. Protein sequence: CASSSAGKGDTQYF.

The rearrangement uses TRBV29-1 and TRBJ2-5, with TRBD2 matching over 13 bases. The CDR3 totals 13 residues. CDR1 is SQVTM, CDR2 ANQGSEA, per germline. V was clipped by 6 bases and J by 13 bases; unmatched bases: 11. CDR3 residues: CSVGTSGIAERYF. The CDR3, as DNA: TGCAGCGTCGGGACTAGCGGGATTGCCGAGCGGTACTTC.

In this sample, this clonotype turned up a few times. V is TRBV6-5 and J is TRBJ1-2, with D tentatively TRBD1 (6 bases). Trimming left V 5 bases short and J 8 bases short, with 18 bases between. The germline gives CDR1 MNHEY, CDR2 SVGAGI. The CDR3 has 14 amino acids. In DNA form, the CDR3 reads TGTGCCAGCAGTAGAAACGGGGGCAAAGGAGGCTACACCTTC. It is translated as CASSRNGGKGGYTF.

CDR3 DNA sequence: TGCAGCGTGATGATTACTAGCGGACAAGAGACCCAGTACTTC. Its protein is CSVMITSGQETQYF. This rearrangement joins TRBV29-1 to TRBJ2-5; 8 positions agree with TRBD2. Trimming cost V 6 bases and J 2 bases; bases outside gene matches: 8. CDR1 is SQVTM and CDR2 is ANQGSEA in the germline V gene. This CDR3 is built from 14 residues.

Only one count was recorded for this clonotype. The gene calls are TRBV7-9 and TRBJ2-3; 8 bases match TRBD1. CDR3 length: 13 amino acids. Germline V CDR1 and CDR2: SEHNR, FQNEAQ (reference sequence). The junction had 12 bases not matched to a gene; V was cut back by 5 bases and J by 14 bases. Here the CDR3 DNA reads TGTGCCAGCAGCCCGACAGGGGACAGATACGCGTATTTT. Translating it yields CASSPTGDRYAYF. Full variable domain (remainder filled in from reference TRBV7-9 and TRBJ2-3): DTGVSQNPRHKITKRGQNVTFRCDPISEHNRLYWYRQTLGQGPEFLTYFQNEAQLEKSRLLSDRFSAERPKGSFSTLEIQRTEQGDSAMYLCASSPTGDRYAYFGPGTRLTVL.

The sample holds a few counts of this clonotype. This chain links TRBV3-1 with TRBJ1-4; perhaps TRBD1 as D (5 bases). Per germline, CDR1 LGHDT and CDR2 YNNKEL (reference sequence). CDR3 size: 14 residues. Trimming took off 1 base at V and 8 bases at J, with 11 bases between the two ends. The chain's CDR3 is CASSQVGAGEKLFF. DNA for the CDR3: TGTGCCAGCAGCCAAGTAGGGGCGGGCGAAAAACTGTTTTTT.

This clonotype has only a few counts. V gene TRBV6-5 combines with J gene TRBJ2-1; 9 bases agree with TRBD2. The CDR3 is 18 residues long. Germline CDR1 MNHEY, CDR2 SVGAGI. The V gene end was trimmed by 0 bases and the J gene end by 15 bases; junction bases not matched to a gene: 21. The CDR3 spells CASSYSTPMSGGRARSFF. CDR3 nucleotide sequence: TGTGCCAGCAGTTACTCAACCCCTATGTCTGGCGGGAGGGCCCGATCGTTCTTC.

This clonotype occurred a few times. The chain recombines TRBV9 with TRBJ2-7, with D perhaps matching TRBD1 (5 bases). V was clipped by 4 bases and J by 0 bases, with 14 bases between them. Germline lookup yields CDR1 SGDLS and CDR2 YYNGEE. The CDR3 loop spans 15 amino acids. This CDR3 is CASSHLEGDSYEQYF. Written as DNA, the CDR3 is TGTGCCAGCAGCCATTTGGAAGGGGACTCCTACGAGCAGTACTTC.

V usage is TRBV3-1 and J usage is TRBJ2-7; 7 positions agree with TRBD1. This CDR3 is 14 amino acids long. Germline loops: CDR1 LGHDT, CDR2 YNNKEL (reference sequence). The trim removed 3 bases at V and 5 bases at J, leaving 7 bases unmatched. The CDR3 DNA follows: TGTGCCAGCAGCCATCTTCCGACAGGGAACGAGCAGTACTTC. Amino acid sequence: CASSHLPTGNEQYF.